One sample yielded the 25 T cell receptor beta chains listed below, sequenced in a study of blood T cell repertoires in COVID-19. This table comes from immunoSEQ multiplex PCR, and its TCRdb copy is limited to in-frame clones, with some not included. The repertoire has about 76,000 clones, 80% to 90% of them found once; the top ten carry roughly 5%. The specimen sequenced was peripheral blood. These receptors all come from a man in his forties or fifties with active COVID-19.

This chain joins TRBV27 and TRBJ2-5; D is uncertain. Germline V gene data show CDR1 as MNHEY and CDR2 as SMNVEV (reference sequence). There are 13 residues in the CDR3. V was pared by 6 bases and J by 3 bases, with 11 bases between. Here the CDR3 DNA reads TGTGCCAGCAGGTCCCTACTTGAAGAGACCCAGTACTTC. It is translated as CASRSLLEETQYF.

V is TRBV6-5 and J is TRBJ1-1; D not certain. The germline CDR1 and CDR2 sequences are MNHEY and SVGAGI. This CDR3 region has 14 residues. V dropped 4 bases and J dropped 5 bases, with 14 bases sitting between them. CDR3 sequence: CASSSGGGRTEAFF. The CDR3 DNA is TGTGCCAGCAGTTCAGGAGGAGGGAGAACTGAAGCTTTCTTT.

In this sample, this clone turned up once. The chain employs TRBV11-3 and TRBJ1-6; D call uncertain. The V gene lost 5 bases and the J gene lost 7 bases, with 9 bases spanning the gap. The CDR3 has 13 amino acids. Germline V lookup: CDR1 SGHNT, CDR2 YENEEA. Written as DNA, the CDR3 is TGTGCCAGCAGCCGAGGTCCGAATTCACCCCTCCACTTT. Encoded protein: CASSRGPNSPLHF.

V usage is TRBV9 and J usage is TRBJ2-3; 7 bases map to TRBD1. Germline values: CDR1 SGDLS, CDR2 YYNGEE. The CDR3 runs 16 residues. J was trimmed by 4 bases and V by 4 bases; bases with no gene match: 12. CDR3: CASSTYRDSRPDTQYF. The CDR3 nucleotides are TGTGCCAGCAGCACATACCGGGACAGCCGACCAGATACGCAGTATTTT.

This chain joins TRBV18 and TRBJ1-4; D is undetermined. CDR1 is KGHSH and CDR2 is LQKENI in the germline V gene. CDR3 length equals 13 residues. The germline V and J ends were trimmed by 4 bases and 4 bases, with 7 bases remaining between them. The CDR3 bases are TGTGCCAGCTCACGAGGCCTTAATGAAAAACTGTTTTTT. It translates to CASSRGLNEKLFF.

The J gene is TRBJ1-4, the V gene TRBV7-2; 7 nucleotides line up with TRBD1. The CDR3 is made up of 14 amino acids. After removal of 1 base from V and 7 bases from J, the junction contained 3 bases not matched to a gene. Germline V lookup: CDR1 SGHTA, CDR2 FQGNSA. The CDR3 DNA follows: TGTGCCAGCAGCTTAGACAGGGGTTTTGAAAAACTGTTTTTT. Its translation is CASSLDRGFEKLFF.

The genes are TRBV27 and TRBJ2-3, with D possibly being TRBD2 (6 bases). This CDR3 contains 14 residues. Looked up from germline, CDR1 is MNHEY and CDR2 is SMNVEV (reference sequence). V shed 4 bases and J shed 6 bases, with 14 bases lying between them. The CDR3 here is CASSSRGPQDTQYF. The DNA for the CDR3 is TGTGCCAGCAGTTCGCGGGGTCCGCAGGATACGCAGTATTTT.

The rearrangement links TRBV5-1 to TRBJ2-5; weak D call: TRBD1 (6 bases). Germline values: CDR1 SGHRS, CDR2 YFSETQ. This CDR3 is built from 14 residues. Between the trimmed V and J ends, which lost 5 bases and 1 base, there was a span of 12 bases. The CDR3 bases are TGCGCCAGCAGACAGGGCCTTGGCCAAGAGACCCAGTACTTC. Amino acids: CASRQGLGQETQYF.

The V gene is TRBV19, the J gene TRBJ2-2; the match to TRBD2 covers 15 bases. V gave up 3 bases and J gave up 5 bases; unmatched junction bases: 4. The CDR3 covers 17 residues. CDR1 is LNHDA, CDR2 SQIVND, per germline (reference sequence). The CDR3 nucleotides are TGTGCCAGTAGTATGGGGACTAGCGGGAGGAGGACCGGGGAGCTGTTTTTT. Residues: CASSMGTSGRRTGELFF.

The DNA for the CDR3 is TGTGCCAGTTTTTCTCGGACAGGGAGGTCCTACAATGAGCAGTTCTTC. The encoded protein is CASFSRTGRSYNEQFF. The chain uses TRBV28 and TRBJ2-1; TRBD1 matches 8 bases. The germline V gene encodes CDR1 MDHEN and CDR2 SYDVKM. The CDR3 contains 16 residues. After removal of 9 bases from V and 1 base from J, the junction contained 11 bases not matched to a gene. Supplemented by reference TRBV28 and TRBJ2-1, the full variable domain reads DVKVTQSSRYLVKRTGEKVFLECVQDMDHENMFWYRQDPGLGLRLIYFSYDVKMKEKGDIPEGYSVSREKKERFSLILESASTNQTSMYLCASFSRTGRSYNEQFFGPGTRLTVL.

The J gene is TRBJ2-3, the V gene TRBV14; D might be TRBD2 (5 bases). V was clipped by 3 bases and J by 2 bases, with 9 bases between them. Germline V CDR1 and CDR2: SGHDN, FVKESK. The CDR3 has 14 amino acids. This chain's CDR3 is CASSQRVITDTQYF. The CDR3 DNA is TGTGCCAGCAGCCAGCGGGTTATCACAGATACGCAGTATTTT.

In its sample, this clone was seen once. The chain links TRBV19 to TRBJ2-3; D might be TRBD2 (7 bases). The CDR3 sequence is 13 residues long. Germline assignment: CDR1 LNHDA and CDR2 SQIVND (reference sequence). Trimming took 6 bases from V and 5 from J, leaving 12 bases between them. Written as DNA, the CDR3 is TGTGCCAGTAGGAGGAGGGGGGGAGATACGCAGTATTTT. Its protein is CASRRRGGDTQYF.

The rearrangement links TRBV6-2 or TRBV6-3 to TRBJ1-2, with 7 bases identical to TRBD1. Germline CDR1 and CDR2: MNHEY and SVGEGT. J gave up 4 bases and V 6 bases, and 5 bases lay outside the gene matches. The CDR3 loop spans 13 amino acids. The DNA for the CDR3 is TGTGCCAGCAGCCGGGACAGCGCCTATGGCTACACCTTC. Its protein product is CASSRDSAYGYTF.

V and J are TRBV15 and TRBJ1-5, with D possibly TRBD1 on 5 matching bases. The CDR3 runs 15 residues. V was clipped by 0 bases and J by 4 bases, with 10 bases between them. CDR1 and CDR2 from the germline V gene are LNHNV and YYDKDF (reference sequence). In nucleotides, the CDR3 is TGTGCCACCAGCAGAGATATACAGGCGAATCAGCCCCAGCATTTT. Translated, it gives CATSRDIQANQPQHF. The full variable domain, its missing parts supplied by reference TRBV15 and TRBJ1-5, is DAMVIQNPRYQVTQFGKPVTLSCSQTLNHNVMYWYQQKSSQAPKLLFHYYDKDFNNEADTPDNFQSRRPNTSFCFLDIRSPGLGDTAMYLCATSRDIQANQPQHFGDGTRLSIL.

This clone was recorded a few times. The V gene is TRBV6-2 or TRBV6-3, the J gene TRBJ2-7; TRBD1 agrees at 7 bases. Germline CDR1 reads MNHEY; CDR2 reads SVGEGT. The CDR3 is 15 residues long. The junction had 9 bases not matched to a gene; V was cut back by 6 bases and J by 1 base. CDR3 loop: CASSITGALSYEQYF. The CDR3 DNA reads TGTGCCAGCAGCATAACAGGGGCCCTTTCCTACGAGCAGTACTTC.

The rearrangement joins TRBV11-2 to TRBJ2-3; D not resolved. The germline CDR1 and CDR2 sequences are SGHAT and FQNNGV. CDR3 length equals 14 residues. Trimming took 0 bases from V and 4 from J, leaving 8 bases between them. CDR3 bases: TGTGCCAGCAGCTTAGACATGCGCCCAGATACGCAGTATTTT. Its translation is CASSLDMRPDTQYF.

This chain joins TRBV5-1 and TRBJ2-1; 9 nucleotides line up with TRBD1. After removal of 1 base from V and 1 base from J, the junction contained 15 bases not matched to a gene. The length of the CDR3 is 20 residues. CDR1 and CDR2 (germline): SGHRS, YFSETQ. CDR3 nucleotide sequence: TGCGCCAGCAGCTTGACCGGGACAGGGCGGATCGGAAAATCCTACAATGAGCAGTTCTTC. Its translation is CASSLTGTGRIGKSYNEQFF.

This sequence joins TRBV7-6 and TRBJ2-6; no clear D gene. The CDR3 runs 16 residues. CDR1 is SGHVS, CDR2 FNYEAQ, per germline. Trimming stripped 0 bases from V and 0 bases from J, with 6 bases between. CDR3 bases: TGTGCCAGCAGCTTAGCGGCCCTCTCTGGGGCCAACGTCCTGACTTTC. It translates to CASSLAALSGANVLTF.

V is TRBV9 and J is TRBJ2-1; D might be TRBD1 (6 bases). Germline V gene lookup returns CDR1 SGDLS and CDR2 YYNGEE. The CDR3 has 14 amino acids. With 3 bases removed from V and 6 bases from J, the gap between germline ends came to 13 bases. CDR3 bases: TGTGCCAGCAGCGCTCGGACAGTCGGCAATGAGCAGTTCTTC. This gives the protein CASSARTVGNEQFF.

V is TRBV7-9 and J is TRBJ2-6; 8 bases match TRBD1. The V gene end was trimmed by 6 bases and the J gene end by 0 bases; junction bases not matched to a gene: 10. CDR1 and CDR2 (germline): SEHNR, FQNEAQ (reference sequence). The CDR3 loop spans 18 amino acids. This CDR3 is CASRDPGQASSGANVLTF. The CDR3 DNA follows: TGTGCCAGCAGGGATCCGGGACAGGCGAGCTCTGGGGCCAACGTCCTGACTTTC.

The chain combines TRBV5-1 with TRBJ1-1; TRBD1 might be the D (6 bases). The CDR3 sequence is 14 residues long. The V and J ends lost 2 bases and 6 bases respectively, with 14 bases between them. Germline CDR1 is SGHRS and CDR2 is YFSETQ. The CDR3 here is CASSFKGGQAEAFF. The CDR3 DNA follows: TGCGCCAGCAGCTTCAAGGGGGGGCAGGCTGAAGCTTTCTTT. Full variable domain (outside the CDR3, taken from reference TRBV5-1 and TRBJ1-1): KAGVTQTPRYLIKTRGQQVTLSCSPISGHRSVSWYQQTPGQGLQFLFEYFSETQRNKGNFPGRFSGRQFSNSRSEMNVSTLELGDSALYLCASSFKGGQAEAFFGQGTRLTVV.

This chain uses TRBV2 with TRBJ2-3; D remains unclear. The V gene's germline CDR1 is SNHLY and CDR2 FYNNEI. CDR3 length equals 13 residues. V lost 4 bases to trimming and J lost 2 bases, with 7 bases between them. The DNA for the CDR3 is TGTGCCAGCAGTGTTATGGCCACAGATACGCAGTATTTT. Its protein is CASSVMATDTQYF.

CDR3 sequence: CASSDNQGHGYTF. The DNA for the CDR3 is TGTGCCAGCAGTGATAATCAGGGGCATGGCTACACCTTC. This sequence joins TRBV6-1 and TRBJ1-2; tentatively, D is TRBD1 (6 bases). The germline V gene has CDR1 MNHNS and CDR2 SASEGT. The V and J ends lost 3 bases and 6 bases respectively, with 11 bases between them. This CDR3 is 13 amino acids long.

The V gene is TRBV9, the J gene TRBJ1-2; TRBD1 agrees at 8 bases. The trim removed 0 bases at V and 2 bases at J, leaving 6 bases unmatched. This CDR3 has 16 amino acids. The germline V gene has CDR1 SGDLS and CDR2 YYNGEE. CDR3 region: CASSVEGQGINYGYTF. The CDR3, as DNA: TGTGCCAGCAGCGTAGAAGGACAGGGTATAAACTATGGCTACACCTTC.

The chain joins TRBV4-1 to TRBJ1-5; the match to TRBD1 covers 11 bases. The CDR3 has 15 residues. Germline V lookup: CDR1 MGHRA, CDR2 YSYEKL. J lost 6 bases, V lost 4 bases, and 5 bases had no gene match. Here the CDR3 DNA reads TGCGCCAGCAGCCGAGGACAGGGGGCTCTTCAGCCCCAGCATTTT. It encodes CASSRGQGALQPQHF.